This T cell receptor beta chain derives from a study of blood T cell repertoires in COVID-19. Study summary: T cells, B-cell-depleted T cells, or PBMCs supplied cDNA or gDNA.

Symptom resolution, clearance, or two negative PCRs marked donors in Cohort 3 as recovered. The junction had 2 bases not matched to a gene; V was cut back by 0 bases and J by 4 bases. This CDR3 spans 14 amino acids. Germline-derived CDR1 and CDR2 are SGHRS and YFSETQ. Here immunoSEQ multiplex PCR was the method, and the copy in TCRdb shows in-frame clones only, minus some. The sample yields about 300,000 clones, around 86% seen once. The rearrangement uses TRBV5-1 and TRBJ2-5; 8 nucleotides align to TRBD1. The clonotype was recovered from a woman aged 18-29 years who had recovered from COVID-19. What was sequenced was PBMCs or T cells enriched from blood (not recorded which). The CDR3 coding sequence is TGCGCCAGCAGCTTGGTGGGGACAGGAGAGACCCAGTACTTC. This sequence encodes CASSLVGTGETQYF.